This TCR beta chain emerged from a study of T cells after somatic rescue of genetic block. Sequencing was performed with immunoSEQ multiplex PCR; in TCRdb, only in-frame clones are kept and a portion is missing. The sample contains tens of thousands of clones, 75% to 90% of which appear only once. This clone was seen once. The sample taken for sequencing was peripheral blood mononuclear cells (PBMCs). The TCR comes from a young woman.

CDR3 sequence reads: CASSPPDRALYEQYF. The CDR3 nucleotides read TGTGCCAGCAGTCCCCCCGACAGGGCTTTATACGAGCAGTACTTC. V and J are TRBV28 and TRBJ2-7, with TRBD1 matching over 7 bases. CDR3 length: 15 residues. V lost 5 bases and J lost 4; bases outside the gene matches: 11. CDR1 is MDHEN, CDR2 SYDVKM, per germline.